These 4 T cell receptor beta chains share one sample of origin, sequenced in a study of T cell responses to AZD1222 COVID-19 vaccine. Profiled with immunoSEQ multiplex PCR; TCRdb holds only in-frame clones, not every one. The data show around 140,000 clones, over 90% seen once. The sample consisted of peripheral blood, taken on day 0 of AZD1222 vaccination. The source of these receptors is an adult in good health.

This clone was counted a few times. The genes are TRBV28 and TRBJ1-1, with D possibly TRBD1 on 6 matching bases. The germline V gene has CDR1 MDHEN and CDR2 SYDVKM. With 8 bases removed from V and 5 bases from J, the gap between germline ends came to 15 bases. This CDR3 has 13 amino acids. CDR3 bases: TGTGCCAGCGGGGGCAGGGGATGGACTGAAGCTTTCTTT. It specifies CASGGRGWTEAFF.

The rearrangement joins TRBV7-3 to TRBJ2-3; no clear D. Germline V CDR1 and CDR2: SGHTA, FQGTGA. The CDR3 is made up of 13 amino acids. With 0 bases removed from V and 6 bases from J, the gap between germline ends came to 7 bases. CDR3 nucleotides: TGTGCCAGCAGCTTAACTGCCCGGGATACGCAGTATTTT. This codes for CASSLTARDTQYF. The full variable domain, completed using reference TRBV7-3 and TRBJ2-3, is GAGVSQTPSNKVTEKGKYVELRCDPISGHTALYWYRQSLGQGPEFLIYFQGTGAADDSGLPNDRFFAVRPEGSVSTLKIQRTERGDSAVYLCASSLTARDTQYFGPGTRLTVL.

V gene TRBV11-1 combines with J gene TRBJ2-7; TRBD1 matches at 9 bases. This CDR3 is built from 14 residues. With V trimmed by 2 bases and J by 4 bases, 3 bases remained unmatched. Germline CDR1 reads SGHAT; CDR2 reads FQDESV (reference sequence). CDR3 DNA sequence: TGTGCCAGCAGCTTACTACAGGGGGCTTACGAGCAGTACTTC. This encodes CASSLLQGAYEQYF.

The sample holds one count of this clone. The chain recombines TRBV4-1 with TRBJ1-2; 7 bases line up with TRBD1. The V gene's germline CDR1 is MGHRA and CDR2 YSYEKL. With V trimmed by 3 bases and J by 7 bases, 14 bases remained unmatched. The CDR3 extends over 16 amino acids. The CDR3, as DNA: TGCGCCAGCAGCCAGCGAGGACAGGAGCTCGAGGGTGGCTACACCTTC. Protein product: CASSQRGQELEGGYTF.